This entry concerns a single TCR beta chain. Its antigen is unidentified. This sample was included in a study of CD8+ T cells in alopecia areata. Study background: Patients remained on tofacitinib for 6 to 18 months and then went 6 months without it.

Sequencing templates came from extracted RNA that was reverse transcribed into cDNA. The repertoire was sequenced with immunoSEQ multiplex PCR; TCRdb's copy has only in-frame clones and lacks some. The table records about 200,000 clones, around 62% of them present only once. V lost 6 bases and J lost 3, with 15 bases in between. Germline V gene sequence: CDR1 MNHEY, CDR2 SVGAGI. This CDR3 is 14 amino acids long. Study results and caveats: Scalp sequencing captures resident alphabeta T cells of normal skin too.

Alopecia areata patients had lesional scalp punch biopsies and peripheral blood taken from them. PBMCs provided sorted CD4+ and CD8+ T cells. This chain connects TRBV6-5 to TRBJ2-7; tentative D call: TRBD2 (5 bases). The sequence derives from a human donor with alopecia areata. The sample in question was CD4+ T cells sorted from blood, obtained at week 0. The CDR3 coding sequence is TGTGCCAGCAGGCCCCCCGGGGTCTTCTACGAGCAGTACTTC. Translating gives CASRPPGVFYEQYF.